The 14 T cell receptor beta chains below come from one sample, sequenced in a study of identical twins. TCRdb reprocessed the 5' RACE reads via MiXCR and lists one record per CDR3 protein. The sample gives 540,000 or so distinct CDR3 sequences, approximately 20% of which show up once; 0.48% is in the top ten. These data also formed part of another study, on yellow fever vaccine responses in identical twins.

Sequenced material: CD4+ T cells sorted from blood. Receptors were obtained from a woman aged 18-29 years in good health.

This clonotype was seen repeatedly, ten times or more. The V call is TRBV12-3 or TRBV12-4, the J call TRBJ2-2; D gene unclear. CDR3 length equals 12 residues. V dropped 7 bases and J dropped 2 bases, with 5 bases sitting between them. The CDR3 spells CASTANTGELFF. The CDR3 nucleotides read TGTGCCAGCACCGCCAACACCGGGGAGCTGTTTTTT.

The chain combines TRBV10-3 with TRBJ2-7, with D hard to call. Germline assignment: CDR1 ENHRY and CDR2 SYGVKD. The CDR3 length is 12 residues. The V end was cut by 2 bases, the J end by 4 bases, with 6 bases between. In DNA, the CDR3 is TGTGCCATCAGTGAGAGGGAATACGAGCAGTACTTC. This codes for CAISEREYEQYF.

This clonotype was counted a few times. For the CDR3, the DNA is TGTGCCAGCAGCTTGTCCTGGGGTGTCTCCTACAATGAGCAGTTCTTC. Protein product: CASSLSWGVSYNEQFF. This sequence joins TRBV5-5 and TRBJ2-1, with D unclear. The CDR3 runs to 16 residues. Germline V gives CDR1 SGHKS, CDR2 YYEKEE (reference sequence). The germline V and J ends were trimmed by 1 base and 0 bases, with 11 bases remaining between them.

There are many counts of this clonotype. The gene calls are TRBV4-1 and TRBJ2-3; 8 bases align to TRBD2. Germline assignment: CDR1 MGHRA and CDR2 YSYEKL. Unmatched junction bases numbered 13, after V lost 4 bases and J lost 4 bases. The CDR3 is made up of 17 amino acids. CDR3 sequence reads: CASSLSAGGAISDTQYF. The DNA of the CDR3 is TGCGCCAGCAGCCTCTCAGCCGGGGGGGCCATCTCAGATACGCAGTATTTT.

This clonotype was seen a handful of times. The CDR3 loop is CASSLAISYEQYF. Written as DNA, the CDR3 is TGTGCCAGCAGCTTGGCTATCTCCTACGAGCAGTACTTC. The rearrangement joins TRBV5-5 to TRBJ2-7; D gene uncertain. Germline V gives CDR1 SGHKS, CDR2 YYEKEE (reference sequence). V was cut by 0 bases and J by 0 bases, with 4 bases left in between. The CDR3 contains 13 residues.

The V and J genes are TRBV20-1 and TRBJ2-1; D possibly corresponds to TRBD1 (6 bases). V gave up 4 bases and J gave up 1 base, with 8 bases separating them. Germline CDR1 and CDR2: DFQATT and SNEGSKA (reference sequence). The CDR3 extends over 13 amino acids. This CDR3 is CSANGQSYNEQFF. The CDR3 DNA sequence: TGCAGTGCTAACGGACAGTCCTACAATGAGCAGTTCTTC.

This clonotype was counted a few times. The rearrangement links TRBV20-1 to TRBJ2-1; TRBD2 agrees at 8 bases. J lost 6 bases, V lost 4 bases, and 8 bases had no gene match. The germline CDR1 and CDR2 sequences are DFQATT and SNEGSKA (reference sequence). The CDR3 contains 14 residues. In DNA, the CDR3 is TGCAGTGCTAACCTCGGACTAGCTGGCAATGAGCAGTTCTTC. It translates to CSANLGLAGNEQFF.

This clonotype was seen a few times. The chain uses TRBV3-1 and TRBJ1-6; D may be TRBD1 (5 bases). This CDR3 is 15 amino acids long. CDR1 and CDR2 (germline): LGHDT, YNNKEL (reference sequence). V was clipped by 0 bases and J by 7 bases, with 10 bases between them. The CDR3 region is CASSQENRPNSPLHF. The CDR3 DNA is TGTGCCAGCAGCCAAGAGAACAGGCCGAATTCACCCCTCCACTTT.

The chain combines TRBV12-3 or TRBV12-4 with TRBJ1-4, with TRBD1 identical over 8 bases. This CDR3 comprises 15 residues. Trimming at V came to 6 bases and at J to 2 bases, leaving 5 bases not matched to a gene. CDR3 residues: CASSRDRGTNEKLFF. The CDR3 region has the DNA TGTGCCAGCAGCCGCGACAGGGGCACTAATGAAAAACTGTTTTTT.

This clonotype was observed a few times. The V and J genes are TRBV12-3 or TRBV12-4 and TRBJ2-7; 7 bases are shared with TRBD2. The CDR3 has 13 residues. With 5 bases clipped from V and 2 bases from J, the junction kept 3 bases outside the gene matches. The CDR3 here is CASSRDYAYEQYF. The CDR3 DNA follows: TGTGCCAGCAGTCGGGACTACGCCTACGAGCAGTACTTC.

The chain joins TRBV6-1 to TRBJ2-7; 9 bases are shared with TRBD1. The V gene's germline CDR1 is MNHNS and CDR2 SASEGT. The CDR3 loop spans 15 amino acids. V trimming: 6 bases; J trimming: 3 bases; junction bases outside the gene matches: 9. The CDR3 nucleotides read TGTGCCAGCAGCCCCGGGACAGGGTATGGCTACGAGCAGTACTTC. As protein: CASSPGTGYGYEQYF.

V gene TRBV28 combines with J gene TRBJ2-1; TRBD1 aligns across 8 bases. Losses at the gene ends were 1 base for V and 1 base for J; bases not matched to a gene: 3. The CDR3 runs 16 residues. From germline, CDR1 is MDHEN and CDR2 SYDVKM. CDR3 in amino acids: CASSLYGQGSYNEQFF. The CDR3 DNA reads TGTGCCAGCAGTTTATATGGACAGGGATCCTACAATGAGCAGTTCTTC.

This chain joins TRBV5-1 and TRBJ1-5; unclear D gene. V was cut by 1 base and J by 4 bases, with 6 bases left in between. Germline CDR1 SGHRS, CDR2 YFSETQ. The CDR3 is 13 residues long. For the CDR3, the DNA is TGCGCCAGCAGCTTGACGGAGAATCAGCCCCAGCATTTT. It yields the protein CASSLTENQPQHF.

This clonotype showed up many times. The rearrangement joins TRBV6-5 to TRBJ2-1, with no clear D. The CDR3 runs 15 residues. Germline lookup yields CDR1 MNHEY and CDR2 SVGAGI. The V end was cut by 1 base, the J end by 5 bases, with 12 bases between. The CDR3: CASSYFLPGDNEQFF. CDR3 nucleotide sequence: TGTGCCAGCAGTTACTTCCTGCCTGGGGACAATGAGCAGTTCTTC.